This T cell receptor beta chain appears in the sequencing data of a study of T cell repertoires in ileal Crohn's disease. Study summary: About 36% were active smokers at surgery; median disease duration was 7.9 years.

Surgical specimens yielded lamina propria lymphocytes, which were density-gradient separated and then sorted. Adults with ileal or ileocolonic Crohn's disease and an indication for resection were eligible. General study findings and limits: Active smokers at surgery had more clonal expansions than non-smokers.

Data came from immunoSEQ multiplex PCR; TCRdb stores just in-frame clones and leaves some out. The repertoire holds around 3,700 clones, with roughly 78% as singletons. Trimming cost V 0 bases and J 5 bases, with 15 bases left between them. CDR1 is SGHRS and CDR2 is YFSETQ in the germline V gene. This CDR3 contains 15 residues. With regard to this clone: Its antigen is currently unknown.

Material: CD4+ T cells sorted from the ileum. The source is an adult with Crohn's disease. The gene calls are TRBV5-1 and TRBJ2-7; D is ambiguous. The CDR3 DNA follows: TGCGCCAGCAGCTTGGCCGGTGATCCTACGAACGAGCAGTACTTC. This translates into CASSLAGDPTNEQYF.